The sequence of this T cell receptor (beta chain) was determined in a study of cytomegalovirus exposure and HLA in healthy donors. The donors, nominally healthy at sampling, likely had unrecorded immune exposures. Both 60 Vbeta primers and 13 Jbeta primers went into the PCR. TCRdb's table, derived via immunoSEQ multiplex PCR, lists solely in-frame clones and lacks some. This table has about 210,000 clones, approximately 80% appearing once. CDR1 and CDR2 (germline): MGHRA, YSYEKL. The V and J ends lost 2 bases and 0 bases respectively, with 14 bases between them. The CDR3 loop spans 17 amino acids. Study-wide points: In a later analysis, TCR beta V- and J-gene trimming was associated with a missense DCLRE1C variant.

This clone was seen a few times. Its specificity is unknown. Sequencing was done on a sample of PBMCs. This sequence originates from a woman aged 50 to 60 in good health and CMV-seropositive. The chain joins TRBV4-1 to TRBJ2-1, with D possibly TRBD1 on 6 matching bases. The CDR3 bases are TGCGCCAGCAGCCAACCCGGACAGCGACGCTCCTACAATGAGCAGTTCTTC. It specifies CASSQPGQRRSYNEQFF.